This T cell receptor (beta chain) was recovered during a study of control samples from healthy donors and cancer patients. Clones were sequenced by immunoSEQ multiplex PCR, and TCRdb holds only the in-frame ones, with some missing. The sample has 80,000 or so clones, roughly nine tenths seen once; the top ten hold 5.5%. On this clone: Sequence at one end of the junction differs from germline and may be a read error.

Germline lookup yields CDR1 SGHTA and CDR2 FQGNSA. The CDR3 spans 14 residues. The sequenced sample was blood. The sequence was obtained from a man aged 45-65 years in good health. The chain uses TRBV7-2 and TRBJ2-5; D tentatively fits TRBD1 or TRBD2 (6 bases each). CDR3 in DNA: TGTGCCAGCAGCTCAAGGGGGGTCCAAGGGACCCAGTACTTC. Translated, it gives CASSSRGVQGTQYF.